This T cell receptor (beta chain) was identified during a study of chemoradiotherapy in HPV16-positive cancers. Whole-study context: Candidate HPV-specific clones and shared TCR motifs came from two HPV16-positive patients.

TCRdb's table, derived via immunoSEQ multiplex PCR, lists solely in-frame clones and lacks some. The sample holds tens of thousands of clones; over 75% are singletons and the top ten take about 2.1%. Trimming pared 4 bases from V and 3 bases from J, leaving 9 bases between. CDR1 is MGHRA and CDR2 is YSYEKL in the germline V gene. There are 13 residues in the CDR3. On this clone: Its antigen is not known.

Study outcomes and limitations: In HPV16-positive patients, HPV-responsive T-cell expansion tracked better recurrence-free survival. During treatment, candidate HPV-specific clones and E7-related motifs expanded in tumor. Only a couple of HPV16-positive patients supplied the functional HPV-specificity definition.

V gene TRBV4-1 combines with J gene TRBJ1-1, with D unresolved. The source of this sequence is a human donor with HPV-associated anogenital cancer. Sequencing used blood, obtained from a patient who underwent chemoradiotherapy. This chain's CDR3 is CASSRDQDTEAFF. For the CDR3, the DNA is TGCGCCAGCAGCCGAGACCAGGACACTGAAGCTTTCTTT.